The entry below gives a single T cell receptor (beta chain) sequence along with its context. Antigen: not known. Two oligonucleotides, mixed equimolar, formed the beta constant-region primer covering TRBC1 and TRBC2. The ligated cDNA underwent four PCR rounds using SP2 and nested alpha and beta constant-region primers. TCRdb recomputed calls from the UMI-ligation and nested PCR reads with MiXCR, one row per CDR3 protein. The data hold over 100,000 distinct CDR3 sequences, with around a third observed a single time. Four subsets defined by CD45RA and CD27 were sorted after CD3, CD4, CD8 and live/dead staining. J gave up 4 bases and V 3 bases, and 6 bases lay outside the gene matches. The CDR3 covers 15 residues. From germline, CDR1 is SGDLS and CDR2 YYNGEE. The entry originates in a study of naive and memory T cell subsets. Overall study results and limits: TCR counts from RNA may reflect activation-linked expression changes. A clonotype means one alpha or beta sequence, not an alpha/beta pair.

The TCR sequence derives from a human donor in good health. The sequencing input was central memory CD4+ T cells from blood. This chain uses TRBV9 with TRBJ2-3; 9 nucleotides line up with TRBD2. The CDR3 DNA follows: TGTGCCAGCAGCGGATCTAGCGGGACTGCAGATACGCAGTATTTT. It yields the protein CASSGSSGTADTQYF.